The 3 T cell receptor beta chains in this list originate from one sample, sequenced in a study of T cells in Graves' hyperthyroidism and ophthalmopathy. What was amplified from RNA transcripts were TCR beta CDR3 regions. Initially, a first-round RT-PCR of the TCR CDR3 employed the HTBI primer set. A single record per CDR3 protein comes from TCRdb applying MiXCR to the multiplex PCR reads. The sample has approximately 300,000 distinct CDR3 sequences, about a sixth seen once. Sequencing was done on a sample of blood. These receptors came from a woman in her sixties or seventies with Graves' ophthalmopathy.

Ten or more counts support this clonotype. The rearrangement joins TRBV6-1 to TRBJ2-3, with a tentative D call TRBD2 (6 bases). The germline V gene encodes CDR1 MNHNS and CDR2 SASEGT. CDR3 length: 14 residues. V was shortened by 6 bases and J by 1 base, with 11 bases between the two germline ends. The CDR3 DNA reads TGTGCCAGCAGCCGCAGGAGGGGCACAGATACGCAGTATTTT. Translated, it gives CASSRRRGTDTQYF.

This clonotype came up many times. The chain joins TRBV7-2 to TRBJ2-7, with D possibly TRBD1 on 5 matching bases. The ends were cut back, 6 bases at V and 3 bases at J, with 12 bases in the middle. CDR1 and CDR2 (germline): SGHTA, FQGNSA. The CDR3 contains 13 residues. The CDR3 sequence: CASRKQEIYEQYF. The CDR3 coding sequence is TGTGCCAGCAGGAAACAGGAAATCTACGAGCAGTACTTC.

This clonotype was found a few times. The chain carries TRBV4-3 and TRBJ1-1, with a possible D match to TRBD1 (6 bases). In germline, CDR1 is LGHNA, CDR2 YSLEER. Trimming cost V 0 bases and J 8 bases, with 19 bases left between them. This CDR3 has 16 amino acids. The CDR3 nucleotides read TGCGCCAGCAGCCAAGAGATAGGGCAGGGGCTTGGGGAAGCTTTCTTT. Protein: CASSQEIGQGLGEAFF.